A selection of T cell receptor beta chains follows, all from one sample in a study of response to subunit inactivated influenza vaccine. TCRdb re-analysed the RT-PCR reads in MiXCR, keeping a single row per CDR3 protein. The sample includes about 540,000 distinct CDR3 sequences, around a quarter of them seen just once. This sample was also put to use in a study of T cells expressing NK-cell markers.

The specimen comprised CD4+ T cells sorted from PBMCs, sampled about 13 days after vaccination. These receptors were collected from a man aged 50 to 60 who received an inactivated influenza vaccine. CDR3s include the opening cysteine and the closing phenylalanine or tryptophan. A D gene is named only where the DNA matches it firmly. Where a row states a size, it is once, few, many or the class of an expanded clone; other rows omit it.

d_call j_call clone_size v_call cdr3_aa cdr3_nt
NA TRBJ1-1 many TRBV5-6 CASSLGPDRIYMNTEAFF TGTGCCAGCAGCTTGGGACCAGACAGGATCTACATGAACACTGAAGCTTTCTTT
NA TRBJ2-7 NA TRBV3-1 CASSRTAGNWPEQYF TGTGCCAGCAGCCGTACCGCCGGGAACTGGCCCGAGCAGTACTTC
NA TRBJ2-2 few TRBV5-1 CASSLRRVSNTGELFF TGCGCCAGCAGCTTGAGACGGGTTTCGAACACCGGGGAGCTGTTTTTT
NA TRBJ2-5 NA TRBV12-3/TRBV12-4 CASSSSRDGETQYF TGTGCCAGCAGTTCCTCCAGGGACGGGGAGACCCAGTACTTC
NA TRBJ1-4 NA TRBV28 CASSLTGTGEKLFF TGTGCCAGCAGTTTAACGGGGACGGGTGAAAAACTGTTTTTT
NA TRBJ1-2 NA TRBV20-1 CSARDGGTTMGGYTF TGCAGTGCTAGAGATGGGGGAACCACCATGGGAGGCTACACCTTC
TRBD1 TRBJ2-7 NA TRBV11-3 CASSLGARTGRGEQYF TGTGCCAGCAGCTTAGGAGCCCGGACAGGACGGGGAGAGCAGTACTTC
NA TRBJ1-1 NA TRBV28 CASRRGYNTEAFF TGTGCCAGCAGACGTGGGTATAACACTGAAGCTTTCTTT
NA TRBJ2-3 few TRBV7-9 CASREDTQYF TGTGCCAGCAGGGAAGATACGCAGTATTTT
NA TRBJ2-2 NA TRBV18 CASSPQGGGGTGELFF TGTGCCAGCTCACCACAAGGAGGGGGCGGCACCGGGGAGCTGTTTTTT
TRBD1 TRBJ1-5 few TRBV20-1 CSVGTANQPQHF TGCAGTGTTGGGACAGCCAATCAGCCCCAGCATTTT
NA TRBJ1-5 NA TRBV5-5 CASSREFSNQPQHF TGTGCCAGCTCGCGGGAATTTAGCAATCAGCCCCAGCATTTT
NA TRBJ2-5 once TRBV4-2 CASSQDRTQSWTQYF TGTGCCAGCAGCCAAGATAGGACGCAATCTTGGACCCAGTACTTC
NA TRBJ2-7 NA TRBV10-3 CAIRGDSYEQYF TGTGCCATCAGGGGAGACAGTTACGAGCAGTACTTC
NA TRBJ2-3 many TRBV5-4 CASSWGTDTQYF TGTGCCAGCAGCTGGGGGACAGATACGCAGTATTTT
NA TRBJ2-3 NA TRBV2 CASSEAPDTEYF TGTGCCAGCAGTGAAGCCCCAGATACGGAGTATTTT